The sequence of this TCR beta chain was determined in a study of blood T cell repertoires in COVID-19. Looked up from germline, CDR1 is MNHEY and CDR2 is SMNVEV (reference sequence). Trimming took 11 bases from V and 4 from J; bases not matched to a gene: 6. The CDR3 loop spans 14 amino acids. Original processing methods: Reference gene primer amplification gave nucleated cell count estimates. Repertoires were generated with immunoSEQ multiplex PCR, while TCRdb's copy carries only in-frame clones and drops some. V and J calls and clone size are those listed in that table; D and trimming were worked out from the DNA. Among roughly 260,000 clones listed, approximately 85% were seen once.

This chain connects TRBV27 to TRBJ2-2, with TRBD2 matching 11 bases. The source is a woman aged 50 to 60 who had recovered from COVID-19. Sequencing was carried out using PBMCs or T cells enriched from blood (not recorded which). The CDR3 here is CASVAGGFTGELFF. CDR3 in DNA: TGTGCCTCCGTAGCGGGAGGGTTCACCGGGGAGCTGTTTTTT.